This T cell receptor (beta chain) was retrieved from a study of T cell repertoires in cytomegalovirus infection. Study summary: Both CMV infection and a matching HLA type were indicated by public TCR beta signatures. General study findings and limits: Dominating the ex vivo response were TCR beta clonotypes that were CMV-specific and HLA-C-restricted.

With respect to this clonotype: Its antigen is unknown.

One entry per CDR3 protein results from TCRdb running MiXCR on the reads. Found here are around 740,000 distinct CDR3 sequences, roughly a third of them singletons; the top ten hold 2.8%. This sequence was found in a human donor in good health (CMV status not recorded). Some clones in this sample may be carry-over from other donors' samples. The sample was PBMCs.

The CDR3, as DNA: TGTGCCAGCAGCTTTCCTTCGGGACTCCCCACAGATACGCAGTATTTT. Its translation is CASSFPSGLPTDTQYF. V usage is TRBV7-9 and J usage is TRBJ2-3; D might be TRBD2 (6 bases). This CDR3 has 16 residues. Trimming cost V 3 bases and J 2 bases, with 15 bases left between them. The germline gives CDR1 SEHNR, CDR2 FQNEAQ (reference sequence).